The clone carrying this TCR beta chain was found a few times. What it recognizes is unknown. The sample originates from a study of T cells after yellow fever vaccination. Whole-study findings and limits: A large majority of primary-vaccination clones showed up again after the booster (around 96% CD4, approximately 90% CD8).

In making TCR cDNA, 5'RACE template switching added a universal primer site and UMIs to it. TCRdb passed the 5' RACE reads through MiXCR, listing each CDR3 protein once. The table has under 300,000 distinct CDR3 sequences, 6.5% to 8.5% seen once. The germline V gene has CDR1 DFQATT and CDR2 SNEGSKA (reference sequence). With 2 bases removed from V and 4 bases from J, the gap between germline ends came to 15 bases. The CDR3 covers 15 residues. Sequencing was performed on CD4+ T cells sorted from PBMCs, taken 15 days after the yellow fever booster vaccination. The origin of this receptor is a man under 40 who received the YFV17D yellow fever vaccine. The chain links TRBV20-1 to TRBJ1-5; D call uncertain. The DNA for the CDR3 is TGCAGTGCTAGACTCCCCAGGAGGGCGAATCAGCCCCAGCATTTT. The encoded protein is CSARLPRRANQPQHF.